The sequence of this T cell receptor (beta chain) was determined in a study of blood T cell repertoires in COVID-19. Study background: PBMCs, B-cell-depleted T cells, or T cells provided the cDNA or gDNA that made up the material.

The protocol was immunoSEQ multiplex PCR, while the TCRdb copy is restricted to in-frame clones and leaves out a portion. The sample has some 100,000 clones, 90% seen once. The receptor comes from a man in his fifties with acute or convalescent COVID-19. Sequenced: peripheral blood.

The CDR3 DNA reads TGCGCCAGCACGGGACTAGCGGGAACAGATACGCAGTATTTT. Translating it yields CASTGLAGTDTQYF. This rearrangement joins TRBV5-1 to TRBJ2-3, with TRBD2 matching over 13 bases. With 6 bases clipped from V and 3 bases from J, the junction kept 1 base outside the gene matches. The CDR3 length is 14 residues. In germline, CDR1 is SGHRS, CDR2 YFSETQ.